This TCR beta chain was identified during a study of Ad26.COV2.S vaccination and SARS-CoV-2 variants. Overall study: Donor was in the COV1001 Ad26.COV2.S trial arm.

Study-level points and caveats: Vaccine recipients and placebo recipients showed similar non-spike TCR breadth.

Libraries were prepared by immunoSEQ multiplex PCR; TCRdb keeps only in-frame clonotypes and omits some of them. The table includes under 400,000 clones, about nine tenths detected once. This clone was detected once. The antigen is undetermined. The CDR3 extends over 13 amino acids. Germline V CDR1 and CDR2: SQVTM, ANQGSEA. V lost 3 bases to trimming and J lost 0 bases, with 8 bases between them. The treatment denotes: about 20 received Ad26.COV2.S at low or high dose, single or two shots; 5 received placebo; per-sample allocation not given. Day 63 after the first vaccine or placebo injection was the time point for sampling.

The sequenced sample was peripheral blood, obtained in a trial of Ad26.COV2.S vaccine versus placebo. V gene TRBV29-1 combines with J gene TRBJ1-1; D unclear. This TCR derives from a person aged 18-60 years who received the Ad26.COV2.S COVID-19 vaccine or a placebo. CDR3 region: CSVDGIVNTEAFF. The CDR3 nucleotides read TGCAGCGTTGATGGGATCGTGAACACTGAAGCTTTCTTT.